These 15 T cell receptor beta chains share one sample of origin, sequenced in a study of blood T cell repertoires in COVID-19. The method was immunoSEQ multiplex PCR; TCRdb's version includes in-frame clones alone and lacks a portion of them. The sample contains 65,000 to 90,000 clones, 65% to 85% of which appear only once. Material for sequencing was peripheral blood. The source is a woman aged 60-75 years with acute or convalescent COVID-19.

The chain uses TRBV6-5 and TRBJ1-1; 11 bases agree with TRBD1. The junction had 5 bases not matched to a gene; V was cut back by 2 bases and J by 3 bases. Germline loops: CDR1 MNHEY, CDR2 SVGAGI. The length of the CDR3 is 16 residues. The CDR3: CASSYGTGGLYTEAFF. CDR3 DNA sequence: TGTGCCAGCAGTTACGGGACAGGGGGTCTATACACTGAAGCTTTCTTT.

This chain connects TRBV7-3 to TRBJ1-4; D is unresolved. From germline, CDR1 is SGHTA and CDR2 FQGTGA. The CDR3 length is 14 residues. V lost 5 bases and J 0 bases, leaving 7 bases between the germline ends. The CDR3 loop reads CASSPQATNEKLFF. The CDR3 region has the DNA TGTGCCAGCAGCCCCCAGGCAACTAATGAAAAACTGTTTTTT.

The V gene is TRBV7-3, the J gene TRBJ1-2; D not certain. The CDR3 runs 13 residues. Trimming took off 5 bases at V and 8 bases at J, with 15 bases between the two ends. Germline CDR1 and CDR2: SGHTA and FQGTGA. For the CDR3, the DNA is TGTGCCAGCAGCCAAAGTCGGGGAAACGGCTACACCTTC. This gives the protein CASSQSRGNGYTF.

The CDR3 protein is CASSVGTSHEQFF. The CDR3 nucleotides read TGTGCCAGCAGCGTCGGGACTAGTCATGAGCAGTTCTTC. The chain couples TRBV9 to TRBJ2-1; 8 bases match TRBD2. This CDR3 comprises 13 residues. V shed 2 bases and J 8 bases; nucleotides not matched to a gene: 3. The germline gives CDR1 SGDLS, CDR2 YYNGEE.

The rearrangement links TRBV13 to TRBJ2-5; maybe TRBD1 (6 bases). In germline, CDR1 is PRHDT, CDR2 FYEKMQ (reference sequence). Trimming cost V 3 bases and J 4 bases, with 12 bases left between them. The CDR3 consists of 14 residues. CDR3 region: CASSFRGTPETQYF. The CDR3 coding sequence is TGTGCCAGCAGCTTCAGGGGTACTCCAGAGACCCAGTACTTC.

This chain links TRBV6-5 with TRBJ2-7, with 10 bases aligning to TRBD1. The J segment lost 2 bases and the V segment lost 4 bases, leaving 5 bases of the junction unmatched. This CDR3 region has 15 residues. The germline V gene has CDR1 MNHEY and CDR2 SVGAGI. DNA for the CDR3: TGTGCCAGCAGTTTAGGACAGGGGGGCCCCTACGAGCAGTACTTC. Its protein is CASSLGQGGPYEQYF.

The chain combines TRBV19 with TRBJ1-2; D not resolved. The germline V gene encodes CDR1 LNHDA and CDR2 SQIVND (reference sequence). Trimming took off 4 bases at V and 4 bases at J, with 16 bases between the two ends. CDR3 size: 15 residues. Here the CDR3 reads CASSTWSATGYGYTF. In DNA, the CDR3 is TGTGCCAGTAGTACCTGGAGCGCAACCGGCTATGGCTACACCTTC.

The chain has TRBV3-1 (or the pseudogene TRBV3-2) and TRBJ2-3; the match to TRBD2 covers 9 bases. Germline CDR1 is LGHDT and CDR2 is YNNKEL (reference sequence). There are 14 residues in the CDR3. V gave up 4 bases and J gave up 8 bases; unmatched junction bases: 7. CDR3 DNA sequence: TGTGCCAGCAGCCCTCTCAGTAGCGGGGGTACGCAGTATTTT. The encoded protein is CASSPLSSGGTQYF.

The rearrangement uses TRBV18 and TRBJ2-2, with TRBD1 matching over 11 bases. The CDR3 runs to 16 residues. In germline, CDR1 is KGHSH, CDR2 LQKENI. V was clipped by 4 bases and J by 0 bases; unmatched bases: 1. The CDR3 DNA sequence: TGTGCCAGCTCACAGGGACAGGGGGCGAACACCGGGGAGCTGTTTTTT. This gives the protein CASSQGQGANTGELFF.

This clone was seen more than once but under ten times. The chain has TRBV5-5 and TRBJ2-1, with 9 positions matching TRBD2. This CDR3 has 17 residues. CDR1 and CDR2 (germline): SGHKS, YYEKEE (reference sequence). The J segment lost 1 base and the V segment lost 6 bases, leaving 11 bases of the junction unmatched. CDR3 nucleotide sequence: TGTGCCAGCACCCGGGGAAGCGGGGGGATTTCCTACAATGAGCAGTTCTTC. Translation gives CASTRGSGGISYNEQFF. Looking up the rest from reference TRBV5-5 and TRBJ2-1 gives the full variable domain: DAGVTQSPTHLIKTRGQQVTLRCSPISGHKSVSWYQQVLGQGPQFIFQYYEKEERGRGNFPDRFSARQFPNYSSELNVNALLLGDSALYLCASTRGSGGISYNEQFFGPGTRLTVL.

The chain is built from TRBV7-9 and TRBJ1-5; no clear D. In germline, CDR1 is SEHNR, CDR2 FQNEAQ (reference sequence). The V and J ends lost 2 bases and 7 bases respectively, with 12 bases between them. The CDR3 covers 14 residues. The CDR3 nucleotides read TGTGCCAGCAGCTTAATGGGGAGAGGGCAGCCCCAGCATTTT. It yields the protein CASSLMGRGQPQHF.

The V call is TRBV5-4, the J call TRBJ2-4; D perhaps matches TRBD1 (6 bases). Trimming shortened V by 3 bases and J by 0 bases, and 16 bases separated the two germline ends. The CDR3 extends over 17 amino acids. Looked up from germline, CDR1 is SGHNT and CDR2 is YYREEE (reference sequence). CDR3 protein: CASSSPTGSIAKNIQYF. Written as DNA, the CDR3 is TGTGCCAGCAGCTCGCCCACAGGGAGTATAGCCAAAAACATTCAGTACTTC. The full variable domain, rest sourced from reference TRBV5-4 and TRBJ2-4, is ETGVTQSPTHLIKTRGQQVTLRCSSQSGHNTVSWYQQALGQGPQFIFQYYREEENGRGNFPPRFSGLQFPNYSSELNVNALELDDSALYLCASSSPTGSIAKNIQYFGAGTRLSVL.

A remark on this clone: Other DNA sequences in the sample encode the same CDR3. The genes are TRBV30 and TRBJ1-2; D may be TRBD1 (6 bases). Germline lookup yields CDR1 GTSNPN and CDR2 SVGIG (reference sequence). CDR3 length: 12 amino acids. V lost 2 bases and J 2 bases, leaving 6 bases between the germline ends. CDR3 sequence (DNA): TGTGCCTGGAGTAGGGGGAACTATGGCTACACCTTC. This gives the protein CAWSRGNYGYTF.

This clone was found once. This chain connects TRBV6-9 to TRBJ1-5; D remains ambiguous. There are 20 residues in the CDR3. Trimming stripped 4 bases from V and 2 bases from J, with 27 bases between. In germline, CDR1 is MNHGY, CDR2 SVAAGI. The CDR3 coding sequence is TGTGCCAGCAGTTCTTGCAGTGTTTCGGAGTCCCTAAAGGGCAATCAGCCCCAGCATTTT. Translation gives CASSSCSVSESLKGNQPQHF.

V is TRBV7-3 and J is TRBJ2-1; D is perhaps TRBD2 (5 bases). Germline-derived CDR1 and CDR2 are SGHTA and FQGTGA. V was shortened by 5 bases and J by 0 bases, with 11 bases between the two germline ends. CDR3 length: 15 amino acids. DNA of the CDR3: TGTGCCAGCAGCCAAGCGGTGAGCTCCTACAATGAGCAGTTCTTC. Its protein is CASSQAVSSYNEQFF.